The 28 T cell receptor beta chains presented below share a single source sample, sequenced in a study of blood T cell repertoires in COVID-19. Only in-frame clones appear in the TCRdb table, and some are missing; sequencing was by immunoSEQ multiplex PCR. Of about 94,000 clones in the sample, 65% to 85% are singletons; the top ten hold roughly 6.2%. Specimen: peripheral blood. Every receptor here comes from a man aged 55 to 70 with acute or convalescent COVID-19.

This clone was recorded once. As DNA, the CDR3 is TGTGCCAGCAGTTACCTCCACGAGCAGTACTTC. The encoded protein is CASSYLHEQYF. The chain carries TRBV6-2 or TRBV6-3 and TRBJ2-7; D gene ambiguous. V was clipped by 2 bases and J by 5 bases, with 4 bases between them. Germline lookup yields CDR1 MNHEY and CDR2 SVGEGT. The CDR3 consists of 11 residues.

The chain combines TRBV19 with TRBJ1-6; tentative D call: TRBD1 (6 bases). Germline CDR1 and CDR2: LNHDA and SQIVND (reference sequence). The CDR3 spans 16 residues. The V end lost 3 bases, the J end lost 10 bases, and 19 bases lay between the germline ends. This CDR3 is CASSIRPGAGESPLHF. The CDR3 DNA sequence: TGTGCCAGTAGTATTCGGCCAGGGGCGGGAGAATCACCCCTCCACTTT.

This clone was seen a few times. V is TRBV24-1 and J is TRBJ2-3; the D gene is possibly TRBD1 (5 bases). Germline V lookup: CDR1 KGHDR, CDR2 SFDVKD. V gave up 4 bases and J gave up 2 bases, with 18 bases separating them. This CDR3 region has 17 residues. CDR3 amino acids: CATSDTYGAGFTDTQYF. In DNA form, the CDR3 reads TGTGCCACCAGTGACACTTATGGGGCAGGATTCACAGATACGCAGTATTTT.

V gene TRBV11-2 combines with J gene TRBJ1-2; D perhaps matches TRBD1 (5 bases). CDR1 is SGHAT and CDR2 is FQNNGV in the germline V gene. The CDR3 sequence is 19 residues long. The V and J ends lost 1 base and 1 base respectively, with 22 bases between them. In DNA form, the CDR3 reads TGTGCCAGCAGCTTAGTCCGTTATCGTGGACACCGAATTAACTATGGCTACACCTTC. This translates into CASSLVRYRGHRINYGYTF. The full variable domain, completed using reference TRBV11-2 and TRBJ1-2, is EAGVAQSPRYKIIEKRQSVAFWCNPISGHATLYWYQQILGQGPKLLIQFQNNGVVDDSQLPKDRFSAERLKGVDSTLKIQPAKLEDSAVYLCASSLVRYRGHRINYGYTFGSGTRLTVV.

The V call is TRBV11-2, the J call TRBJ1-2; TRBD1 agrees at 9 bases. After removal of 4 bases from V and 8 bases from J, the junction contained 11 bases not matched to a gene. This CDR3 is 15 amino acids long. CDR1 and CDR2 (germline): SGHAT, FQNNGV. Here the CDR3 reads CASSSQTGGYGGYTF. In DNA form, the CDR3 reads TGTGCCAGCAGCTCCCAGACAGGGGGGTACGGCGGCTACACCTTC. The whole variable domain, remainder taken from reference TRBV11-2 and TRBJ1-2, is EAGVAQSPRYKIIEKRQSVAFWCNPISGHATLYWYQQILGQGPKLLIQFQNNGVVDDSQLPKDRFSAERLKGVDSTLKIQPAKLEDSAVYLCASSSQTGGYGGYTFGSGTRLTVV.

This clone was seen once. The chain joins TRBV5-4 to TRBJ1-1, with D perhaps matching TRBD1 (5 bases). The CDR3 contains 14 residues. Germline lookup yields CDR1 SGHNT and CDR2 YYREEE (reference sequence). Trimming cost V 0 bases and J 3 bases, with 9 bases left between them. The CDR3, as DNA: TGTGCCAGCAGCTTGGGGGGGGTCTACACTGAAGCTTTCTTT. Its protein is CASSLGGVYTEAFF.

The CDR3 DNA reads TGTGCCACCGCCGGAGGGGGGGAGGACTATGGCTACACCTTC. It yields the protein CATAGGGEDYGYTF. V is TRBV24-1 and J is TRBJ1-2; possible D gene TRBD1, 6 bases. Per the germline V gene, CDR1 is KGHDR and CDR2 is SFDVKD. The CDR3 length is 14 residues. V gave up 9 bases and J gave up 3 bases, with 16 bases separating them.

V usage is TRBV9 and J usage is TRBJ2-7; D uncertain. V was clipped by 0 bases and J by 2 bases, with 15 bases between them. In germline, CDR1 is SGDLS, CDR2 YYNGEE. The CDR3 is made up of 16 amino acids. The CDR3 here is CASSVGVGSGAYEQYF. The CDR3 nucleotides are TGTGCCAGCAGCGTAGGAGTGGGCTCAGGCGCCTACGAGCAGTACTTC.

The genes are TRBV27 and TRBJ2-7, with 15 bases aligning to TRBD2. CDR3 length: 18 amino acids. After removal of 5 bases from V and 1 base from J, the junction contained 9 bases not matched to a gene. Germline-derived CDR1 and CDR2 are MNHEY and SMNVEV (reference sequence). The CDR3 is CASSPRTSGGAKSYEQYF. The CDR3 DNA reads as TGTGCCAGCAGTCCGCGGACTAGCGGGGGGGCTAAGTCCTACGAGCAGTACTTC.

Remarks on this clone: Other DNA variants within this sample encode the same CDR3. The rearrangement links TRBV4-3 to TRBJ1-1; tentative D call: TRBD1 (5 bases). The CDR3 totals 13 residues. V lost 1 base and J lost 4, with 7 bases in between. Germline V gene lookup returns CDR1 LGHNA and CDR2 YSLEER. The CDR3 protein is CASSQAQGTEAFF. The CDR3 DNA is TGCGCCAGCAGCCAAGCTCAGGGCACTGAAGCTTTCTTT.

The V and J genes are TRBV6-5 and TRBJ2-5; D may be TRBD1 (5 bases). CDR3 length: 11 amino acids. The germline gives CDR1 MNHEY, CDR2 SVGAGI. V was pared by 10 bases and J by 2 bases, with 8 bases between. CDR3 coding DNA: TGTGCCACCAGACAGCAAGAGACCCAGTACTTC. It translates to CATRQQETQYF.

This chain connects TRBV5-1 to TRBJ1-1, with D possibly TRBD1 on 5 matching bases. V lost 2 bases and J lost 10, with 6 bases in between. The CDR3 is made up of 10 amino acids. Germline-derived CDR1 and CDR2 are SGHRS and YFSETQ. CDR3 protein: CASSLTGAFF. CDR3 coding DNA: TGCGCCAGCAGCTTAACAGGAGCTTTCTTT.

The chain carries TRBV13 and TRBJ1-2, with 9 bases lining up with TRBD1. This CDR3 has 15 amino acids. V shed 0 bases and J 6 bases; nucleotides not matched to a gene: 5. CDR1 PRHDT and CDR2 FYEKMQ come from the germline V gene (reference sequence). The CDR3 DNA reads as TGTGCCAGCAGCTTAGGTGGGACAGGGAACCATGGCTACACCTTC. It is translated as CASSLGGTGNHGYTF.

This clone has more than one count but fewer than ten. The rearrangement uses TRBV12-5 and TRBJ1-2; D gene uncertain. The CDR3 has 12 residues. Trimming took 6 bases from V and 6 from J, leaving 11 bases between them. The germline CDR1 and CDR2 sequences are LGHNT and FRNRAP. The CDR3 protein is CASGPEVHGYTF. CDR3 DNA sequence: TGTGCTAGTGGCCCGGAGGTTCATGGCTACACCTTC.

J is TRBJ1-3 and V is TRBV7-3; 10 positions match TRBD1. Germline V CDR1 and CDR2: SGHTA, FQGTGA. The CDR3 has 15 amino acids. The V and J ends lost 5 bases and 8 bases, in that order; junction bases with no gene match: 9. DNA of the CDR3: TGTGCCAGCAGCCCTTCGGGGGACAGGGGCCACACCATATATTTT. Protein: CASSPSGDRGHTIYF.

The chain is built from TRBV4-1 and TRBJ2-2; D might be TRBD1 (5 bases). There are 14 residues in the CDR3. V was pared by 3 bases and J by 1 base, with 6 bases between. Germline loops: CDR1 MGHRA, CDR2 YSYEKL. The CDR3 protein is CASSQQGNTGELFF. The CDR3 bases are TGCGCCAGCAGCCAGCAGGGGAACACCGGGGAGCTGTTTTTT.

This sequence joins TRBV2 and TRBJ1-4, with a tentative D call TRBD1 (5 bases). The CDR3 has 16 residues. The V gene's germline CDR1 is SNHLY and CDR2 FYNNEI. V lost 6 bases and J 4 bases, leaving 18 bases between the germline ends. The CDR3 protein is CASSASVGLNNEKLFF. The DNA for the CDR3 is TGTGCCAGCAGCGCCTCCGTGGGGCTGAATAATGAAAAACTGTTTTTT.

This chain joins TRBV29-1 and TRBJ2-7; 9 positions match TRBD1. Germline V gene sequence: CDR1 SQVTM, CDR2 ANQGSEA. V lost 3 bases, J lost 3 bases, and 6 bases stayed unmatched. The CDR3 spans 14 residues. CDR3 sequence: CSVDTGQGIYEQYF. The CDR3 DNA reads TGCAGCGTTGATACGGGACAGGGTATCTACGAGCAGTACTTC.

This chain uses TRBV6-2 or TRBV6-3 with TRBJ2-2; 13 bases match TRBD2. The J segment lost 0 bases and the V segment lost 0 bases, leaving 7 bases of the junction unmatched. Germline values: CDR1 MNHEY, CDR2 SVGEGT. The CDR3 totals 20 residues. This CDR3 reads CASSYSTSGGAGTNTGELFF. For the CDR3, the DNA is TGTGCCAGCAGTTACTCAACTAGCGGGGGGGCCGGAACGAACACCGGGGAGCTGTTTTTT.

This clone has just one count. V gene TRBV7-3 combines with J gene TRBJ1-1, with D possibly matching TRBD1 (5 bases). The CDR3 runs 15 residues. Germline-derived CDR1 and CDR2 are SGHTA and FQGTGA. Trimming shortened V by 1 base and J by 5 bases, and 14 bases separated the two germline ends. CDR3 nucleotide sequence: TGTGCCAGCAGCTTAATGGGAAAGGGGAGGACTGAAGCTTTCTTT. This encodes CASSLMGKGRTEAFF.

The chain uses TRBV7-9 and TRBJ2-3, with D possibly matching TRBD2 (6 bases). Per germline, CDR1 SEHNR and CDR2 FQNEAQ (reference sequence). The CDR3 loop spans 13 amino acids. Deletions cut 2 bases from V and 4 bases from J, with 7 bases between. The CDR3 coding sequence is TGTGCCAGCAGCTTAAGGGACTCAGATACGCAGTATTTT. This codes for CASSLRDSDTQYF.

This clone is a singleton in its sample. This chain connects TRBV6-6 to TRBJ1-2; D is ambiguous. Germline values: CDR1 MNHNY, CDR2 SVGAGI (reference sequence). This CDR3 has 12 residues. Trimming took 7 bases from V and 0 from J, leaving 6 bases between them. As DNA, the CDR3 is TGTGCCAGCACAGGCACTAACTATGGCTACACCTTC. Translating it yields CASTGTNYGYTF.

The rearrangement uses TRBV5-1 and TRBJ2-3; tentatively, D is TRBD2 (5 bases). In germline, CDR1 is SGHRS, CDR2 YFSETQ. This CDR3 has 14 amino acids. With 0 bases removed from V and 5 bases from J, the gap between germline ends came to 10 bases. The CDR3 DNA reads TGCGCCAGCAGCTTGGGGCAGGCGGGAGATACGCAGTATTTT. It translates to CASSLGQAGDTQYF. The variable domain in full, completed from reference TRBV5-1 and TRBJ2-3, reads KAGVTQTPRYLIKTRGQQVTLSCSPISGHRSVSWYQQTPGQGLQFLFEYFSETQRNKGNFPGRFSGRQFSNSRSEMNVSTLELGDSALYLCASSLGQAGDTQYFGPGTRLTVL.

The chain uses TRBV29-1 and TRBJ1-1; tentative D call: TRBD1 (5 bases). This CDR3 is built from 14 residues. Germline-derived CDR1 and CDR2 are SQVTM and ANQGSEA. V dropped 2 bases and J dropped 2 bases, with 12 bases sitting between them. CDR3 nucleotide sequence: TGCAGCGTTGAATGGGGAGGGACCAACACTGAAGCTTTCTTT. As protein: CSVEWGGTNTEAFF.

The J gene is TRBJ1-5, the V gene TRBV10-3; 9 bases line up with TRBD1. Germline CDR1 is ENHRY and CDR2 is SYGVKD. The CDR3 loop spans 14 amino acids. V shed 8 bases and J 4 bases; nucleotides not matched to a gene: 6. The CDR3 region has the DNA TGTGCCATCTCCGACAGGGGGGAAAATCAGCCCCAGCATTTT. Protein sequence: CAISDRGENQPQHF.

The chain recombines TRBV5-4 with TRBJ2-6; no clear D. Germline CDR1 is SGHNT and CDR2 is YYREEE (reference sequence). Trimming cost V 1 base and J 2 bases, with 4 bases left between them. The CDR3 runs 14 residues. The chain's CDR3 is CASSLTAGANVLTF. The CDR3 nucleotides are TGTGCCAGCAGCTTGACAGCTGGGGCCAACGTCCTGACTTTC.

The chain couples TRBV25-1 to TRBJ1-5; weak D call: TRBD1 (6 bases). V lost 6 bases and J lost 6, with 15 bases in between. This CDR3 region has 14 residues. The V gene's germline CDR1 is MGHDK and CDR2 SYGVNS. The CDR3 DNA reads TGTGCCAGCAGGGGGGCAGGGCTGGGTCAGCCCCAGCATTTT. Translated: CASRGAGLGQPQHF.

The gene calls are TRBV4-1 and TRBJ2-3; 7 nucleotides align to TRBD1. The V and J ends lost 4 bases and 2 bases, in that order; junction bases with no gene match: 6. The length of the CDR3 is 15 residues. Looked up from germline, CDR1 is MGHRA and CDR2 is YSYEKL. The CDR3 coding sequence is TGCGCCAGCAGCCCCGGGACAGTCGTCACAGATACGCAGTATTTT. This codes for CASSPGTVVTDTQYF.